Listed below are T cell receptor beta chains from one sample, sequenced in a study of T cell responses to AZD1222 COVID-19 vaccine. TCRdb's table, derived via immunoSEQ multiplex PCR, lists solely in-frame clones and lacks some. The sample lists about 110,000 clones, roughly nine tenths occurring once. The sample consisted of peripheral blood, taken on day 0 of AZD1222 vaccination. All receptors derive from an adult in good health. Both conserved end residues are part of each CDR3. D genes are given only for firm matches. Only part of the rows carry a size: once, few, many, or a class if the clone is expanded.

D gene,V gene,J gene,clone size,CDR3 length,CDR3 DNA,CDR3 protein
TRBD1,TRBV19,TRBJ1-1,.,14,TGTGCCAGTAGAACGGACAGGGGAGGCACTGAAGCTTTCTTT,CASRTDRGGTEAFF
.,TRBV5-6,TRBJ1-3,.,15,TGTGCCAGCAGCTCTGGGTACAGCTCTGGAAACACCATATATTTT,CASSSGYSSGNTIYF
.,TRBV5-1,TRBJ2-3,.,16,TGCGCCAGCAGCCTCCCGGAGGGGGGGTCGGGAGATACGCAGTATTTT,CASSLPEGGSGDTQYF
.,TRBV29-1,TRBJ1-1,few,13,TGCAGCGCTGGAGGGTTGGGGGGCACTGAAGCTTTCTTT,CSAGGLGGTEAFF
.,TRBV5-1,TRBJ1-1,.,14,TGCGCCAGCAGAAAGGACAGTTTGAACACTGAAGCTTTCTTT,CASRKDSLNTEAFF
TRBD2,TRBV3-1/TRBV3-2,TRBJ2-1,.,15,TGTGCCAGCAGCCAAGGCGGGGGGGCCTACAATGAGCAGTTCTTC,CASSQGGGAYNEQFF
TRBD2,TRBV6-1,TRBJ2-7,.,16,TGTGCCAGCAGTGGGGGACTAGCGGGAAACGGGTACGAGCAGTACTTC,CASSGGLAGNGYEQYF
.,TRBV6-5,TRBJ2-5,.,15,TGTGCCAGCAGACTAGAAGGGATTTCAGGAGAGACCCAGTACTTC,CASRLEGISGETQYF
.,TRBV6-5,TRBJ2-7,.,15,TGTGCCAGCAGGACCCCCCTCCGGGGGGCATACGAGCAGTACTTC,CASRTPLRGAYEQYF
.,TRBV18,TRBJ1-5,.,13,TGTGCCAGCTCACCAGCTGGGAATCAGCCCCAGCATTTT,CASSPAGNQPQHF
.,TRBV19,TRBJ2-3,.,13,TGTGCCAGTAGTATAGGTCTGGGGGATACGCAGTATTTT,CASSIGLGDTQYF
TRBD1,TRBV19,TRBJ2-7,.,14,TGTGCCAGTAGTACCCGGGACAGAGTCTACGAGCAGTACTTC,CASSTRDRVYEQYF
TRBD1,TRBV5-1,TRBJ2-7,.,16,TGCGCCAGCAGCTTTGGGACAGGGGGCCCATCCTACGAGCAGTACTTC,CASSFGTGGPSYEQYF
.,TRBV7-6,TRBJ2-4,.,15,TGTGCCAGCAGCGCAGCCCTAGGGCCCAAAAACATTCAGTACTTC,CASSAALGPKNIQYF
.,TRBV18,TRBJ1-1,once,15,TGTGCCAGCTCACCACCGCAGCAACTGAACACTGAAGCTTTCTTT,CASSPPQQLNTEAFF
TRBD1,TRBV2,TRBJ2-7,.,15,TGTGCCAGCAGTGAGTTTGGTCAGGGGGCGCGAGAGCAGTACTTC,CASSEFGQGAREQYF
.,TRBV14,TRBJ2-7,.,13,TGTGCCAGCAGCCAAGATCCGGGCTACGAGCAGTACTTC,CASSQDPGYEQYF
.,TRBV29-1,TRBJ2-7,.,13,TGCAGCGTTGTTGTGGGGAATGCCTACGAGCAGTACTTC,CSVVVGNAYEQYF
.,TRBV12-3/TRBV12-4,TRBJ1-4,.,13,TGTGCCAGCAGTATACGGACAAATGAAAAACTGTTTTTT,CASSIRTNEKLFF
.,TRBV2,TRBJ2-7,.,13,TGTGCCAGCAGTGGGTCGACAGCAAACGAGCAGTACTTC,CASSGSTANEQYF
.,TRBV11-2,TRBJ2-5,.,12,TGTGCCAGCAGCTTAAGGATGGAGACCCAGTACTTC,CASSLRMETQYF
.,TRBV5-6,TRBJ2-3,.,15,TGTGCCAGCAGCTTGGGACTCCTAAGCACAGATACGCAGTATTTT,CASSLGLLSTDTQYF
.,TRBV29-1,TRBJ2-1,.,13,TGCAGCGTTGGTAGGGGATCTTACAATGAGCAGTTCTTC,CSVGRGSYNEQFF
.,TRBV29-1,TRBJ1-4,.,13,TGCAGCGTAATCGGGACCGCTAAGGAAAAACTGTTTTTT,CSVIGTAKEKLFF
TRBD2,TRBV2,TRBJ2-1,once,15,TGTGCCAGCAGTTTCGGACTAGCGGGGTACAATGAGCAGTTCTTC,CASSFGLAGYNEQFF
TRBD1,TRBV6-5,TRBJ1-5,.,14,TGTGCCAGCAGCCCCGGACAGGAATATCAGCCCCAGCATTTT,CASSPGQEYQPQHF
TRBD1,TRBV27,TRBJ1-2,.,17,TGTGCCAGCAGTTTGTCCACGTGGGACAGGGGGCAGGATGGCTACACCTTC,CASSLSTWDRGQDGYTF
.,TRBV4-1,TRBJ1-5,once,15,TGCGCCAGCAGCCAAGACTCCAAGCGGAGTCAGCCCCAGCATTTT,CASSQDSKRSQPQHF
.,TRBV6-2/TRBV6-3,TRBJ1-2,once,12,TGTGCCAGCAGTACATCCTCGAAGGGCTACACCTTC,CASSTSSKGYTF
.,TRBV19,TRBJ1-2,few,14,TGTGCCAGTAGGAATCGGGGAGGGGAAAGTGGCTACACCTTC,CASRNRGGESGYTF
TRBD1,TRBV6-1,TRBJ1-2,.,16,TGTGCCAGCAGTGCTCGGGACAGGGGGTTTGGCTATGGCTACACCTTC,CASSARDRGFGYGYTF
TRBD2,TRBV7-8,TRBJ2-2,.,18,TGTGCCAGCAGCTTAGTGAGGGGCGGGGCGGGAGTATCCGGGGAGCTGTTTTTT,CASSLVRGGAGVSGELFF
TRBD1,TRBV11-3,TRBJ1-1,few,12,TGTGCCAGCAGCTCACAGGGGACTGAAGCTTTCTTT,CASSSQGTEAFF
.,TRBV20-1,TRBJ2-5,.,16,TGCAGTGCTAGTAGACAGGATATAAGACTTCAAGAGACCCAGTACTTC,CSASRQDIRLQETQYF
.,TRBV6-6,TRBJ2-7,.,15,TGTGCCAGCAGTACATACGTTGACAGTTCCTACGAGCAGTACTTC,CASSTYVDSSYEQYF
.,TRBV11-2,TRBJ1-1,.,15,TGTGCCAGCAGCTTATCCGGGGGGATGAACACTGAAGCTTTCTTT,CASSLSGGMNTEAFF
.,TRBV11-3,TRBJ2-1,.,15,TGTGCCAGCAGCTTACATCCAGGGACCGACAATGAGCAGTTCTTC,CASSLHPGTDNEQFF
.,TRBV7-2,TRBJ1-2,.,14,TGTGCCAGCAGCTTAGTCCCAGGAGACTATGGCTACACCTTC,CASSLVPGDYGYTF
.,TRBV14,TRBJ2-7,.,13,TGTGCCAGCAGCCAAGGCCCTAACAACGAGCAGTACTTC,CASSQGPNNEQYF
.,TRBV11-3,TRBJ2-2,.,15,TGTGCCAGCAGCTTTCGAGGGGCAGGAACCGGGGAGCTGTTTTTT,CASSFRGAGTGELFF
.,TRBV19,TRBJ1-3,.,15,TGTGCCAGCAGAAACAGGGTGGATCGTGGAAACACCATATATTTT,CASRNRVDRGNTIYF
.,TRBV19,TRBJ1-5,.,12,TGTGCCAGTAGGACCCACCGGGGGCCCCAGCATTTT,CASRTHRGPQHF
TRBD2,TRBV7-9,TRBJ2-7,.,13,TGTGCCAGCATCGCTAGCGGGCAGGAGGAGCAGTACTTC,CASIASGQEEQYF
.,TRBV19,TRBJ2-7,.,17,TGTGCCAGTAGTATTTTAGCAGACGGCCAGGGTTTCCGCGAGCAGTACTTC,CASSILADGQGFREQYF
.,TRBV12-3/TRBV12-4,TRBJ2-7,.,12,TGTGCCAGCAGTTTCCCAGAGTTAGAGCAGTACTTC,CASSFPELEQYF
.,TRBV12-3/TRBV12-4,TRBJ2-1,.,11,TGTGCCAGCAGTTTTTACAATGAGCAGTTCTTC,CASSFYNEQFF
.,TRBV5-6,TRBJ2-7,.,13,TGTGCCAGCAGCTTGGGCGGTACCTACGAGCAGTACTTC,CASSLGGTYEQYF
TRBD1,TRBV11-2,TRBJ2-7,.,15,TGTGCCAGCAGCCCCAGGACCGACAGGGGGCGCGAGCAGTACTTC,CASSPRTDRGREQYF
TRBD1,TRBV5-1,TRBJ1-2,.,14,TGCGCCAGCAGCTTGGGGGACAGCAACTATGGCTACACCTTC,CASSLGDSNYGYTF
.,TRBV9,TRBJ2-1,.,11,TGTGCCAGCAGCGAGCGCAATGAGCAGTTCTTC,CASSERNEQFF
.,TRBV7-2,TRBJ2-5,.,12,TGTGCCAGCAGCCCCGGGCGGGAGACCCAGTACTTC,CASSPGRETQYF
TRBD1,TRBV5-4,TRBJ2-7,.,19,TGTGCCAGCAGCTTTGCGAAAGGATCCAGGGACAGGGGGATTTACGAGCAGTACTTC,CASSFAKGSRDRGIYEQYF
.,TRBV6-5,TRBJ2-3,.,14,TGTGCCAGCAAAACAGGGCTTAGCACAGATACGCAGTATTTT,CASKTGLSTDTQYF
TRBD1,TRBV5-4,TRBJ2-5,.,16,TGTGCCAGCAGCCGACCTGGGACAGGGGGGCAAGAGACCCAGTACTTC,CASSRPGTGGQETQYF
.,TRBV5-6,TRBJ1-1,.,13,TGTGCCAGCAGCTTGTTGCAGTACACTGAAGCTTTCTTT,CASSLLQYTEAFF
.,TRBV6-5,TRBJ1-1,.,12,TGTGCCAGCACGGGTCTCGGCACTGAAGCTTTCTTT,CASTGLGTEAFF
.,TRBV20-1,TRBJ1-5,.,13,TGCAGTGCTAGTGCGGGTTCCCATCAGCCCCAGCATTTT,CSASAGSHQPQHF